This is a list of T cell receptor beta chains from one sample in a study of human thymus T cells. TCRdb keeps only in-frame clones here, not all; method: immunoSEQ multiplex PCR. The sample lists tens of thousands of clones, approximately 95% seen once, with around 6% in the top ten. Sequenced: blood. The receptor set was obtained from a boy younger than two with a congenital heart defect but otherwise immunologically healthy. Both conserved end residues are part of each CDR3. D genes are given only for firm matches. Size tells how often a clone was seen (once, few, many) or the class of an expanded clone, and some rows leave it out.

v_gene	j_gene	d_gene	abundance	CDR3aa	CDR3nt
TRBV6-5	TRBJ1-1	.	.	CASSPKELWDTEAFF	TGTGCCAGCAGCCCTAAAGAGCTATGGGACACTGAAGCTTTCTTT
TRBV27	TRBJ1-4	.	.	CASSRVWGEKLFF	TGTGCCAGCAGTCGGGTATGGGGTGAAAAACTGTTTTTT
TRBV5-6	TRBJ1-5	.	.	CASSWGRSNQPQHF	TGTGCCAGCAGCTGGGGTCGTAGCAATCAGCCCCAGCATTTT
TRBV5-1	TRBJ1-4	TRBD1	.	CASSPTGVNEKLFF	TGCGCCAGCAGCCCTACAGGGGTAAATGAAAAACTGTTTTTT
TRBV2	TRBJ2-7	.	.	CASSVAGIYEQYF	TGTGCCAGCAGTGTCGCAGGGATCTACGAGCAGTACTTC
TRBV2	TRBJ2-3	TRBD2	.	CASSEGLAGAGTQYF	TGTGCCAGCAGTGAAGGGCTAGCGGGGGCGGGTACGCAGTATTTT
TRBV21-1	TRBJ1-1	.	.	CASSAYGDRKVGNTEAFF	TGTGCCAGCAGCGCGTACGGGGACAGGAAGGTGGGGAACACTGAAGCTTTCTTT
TRBV6-1	TRBJ2-7	TRBD2	once	CAGGLAGFYEQYF	TGTGCCGGGGGACTAGCGGGGTTCTACGAGCAGTACTTC
TRBV14	TRBJ2-4	.	.	CASSQAIGQIQYF	TGTGCCAGCAGCCAAGCGATTGGTCAGATTCAGTACTTC
TRBV27	TRBJ1-5	.	once	CASPIFPDPANGQPQHF	TGTGCCAGCCCAATTTTCCCGGACCCGGCCAATGGTCAGCCCCAGCATTTT
TRBV6-6	TRBJ2-5	.	.	CASSYFGGDFQETQYF	TGTGCCAGCAGTTACTTTGGGGGCGACTTCCAAGAGACCCAGTACTTC
TRBV29-1	TRBJ1-5	.	.	CSVSGQSNQPQHF	TGCAGCGTTTCTGGACAGAGTAATCAGCCCCAGCATTTT
TRBV7-9	TRBJ2-5	.	.	CASSVAVRETQYF	TGTGCCAGCAGCGTAGCGGTTCGGGAGACCCAGTACTTC
TRBV19	TRBJ2-1	TRBD2	.	CASSIELTSGRWDEQFF	TGTGCCAGTAGTATTGAGTTGACTAGCGGCAGATGGGATGAGCAGTTCTTC
TRBV11-2	TRBJ2-7	.	.	CASSLESGLSYEQYF	TGTGCCAGCAGCTTAGAGTCAGGGCTCTCCTACGAGCAGTACTTC
TRBV28	TRBJ2-7	.	.	CASSLQKGSYYEQYF	TGTGCCAGCAGTTTACAGAAAGGTTCTTACTACGAGCAGTACTTC
TRBV6-4	TRBJ2-6	.	.	CASRQAGANVLTF	TGTGCCAGCAGACAAGCTGGGGCCAACGTCCTGACTTTC
TRBV2	TRBJ2-7	TRBD2	.	CASSENRLAEPYEQYF	TGTGCCAGCAGTGAGAACCGGCTAGCGGAGCCCTACGAGCAGTACTTC
TRBV9	TRBJ1-2	.	.	CASSVVSPTPNYGYTF	TGTGCCAGCAGCGTAGTTTCCCCGACACCTAACTATGGCTACACCTTC
TRBV27	TRBJ2-1	TRBD2	.	CASSLSGSTHNEQFF	TGTGCCAGCAGCCTTAGCGGGAGTACACACAATGAGCAGTTCTTC
TRBV10-3	TRBJ2-5	TRBD1	.	CAIRGTGRETQYF	TGTGCCATCAGGGGGACAGGGCGGGAGACCCAGTACTTC
TRBV7-2	TRBJ2-7	.	.	CASSLGRPLEQYF	TGTGCCAGCAGCTTAGGCAGACCCCTTGAGCAGTACTTC
TRBV6-5	TRBJ2-5	TRBD1	.	CASSYDREETQYF	TGTGCCAGCAGTTACGACAGGGAAGAGACCCAGTACTTC
TRBV4-1	TRBJ2-3	.	.	CASSHPTRSDTQYF	TGCGCCAGCAGCCACCCAACAAGGTCAGATACGCAGTATTTT
TRBV7-9	TRBJ2-5	.	.	CASSLSTAYQETQYF	TGTGCCAGCAGCTTATCCACAGCTTACCAAGAGACCCAGTACTTC
TRBV28	TRBJ1-3	.	.	CASSDRNTIYF	TGTGCCAGCAGTGACAGAAACACCATATATTTT
TRBV5-1	TRBJ1-1	.	.	CASSLGVGGEAFF	TGCGCCAGCAGCTTGGGGGTTGGGGGTGAAGCTTTCTTT
TRBV9	TRBJ2-1	TRBD2	.	CASSAAGLAITYNEQFF	TGTGCCAGCAGCGCCGCAGGACTAGCGATTACCTACAATGAGCAGTTCTTC
TRBV27	TRBJ2-3	.	.	CASSLTHPTDTQYF	TGTGCCAGCAGTTTAACCCACCCCACAGATACGCAGTATTTT
TRBV19	TRBJ2-1	.	.	CASRRGNEQFF	TGTGCCAGTAGACGGGGGAATGAGCAGTTCTTC
TRBV9	TRBJ2-1	.	.	CASSASSGGYNEQFF	TGTGCCAGCAGCGCCTCGAGTGGGGGGTACAATGAGCAGTTCTTC
TRBV10-3	TRBJ2-6	TRBD2	.	CAIQAGGLSGANVLTF	TGTGCCATCCAGGCGGGGGGGCTATCTGGGGCCAACGTCCTGACTTTC
TRBV2	TRBJ1-2	.	.	CASSEGPRWGYTF	TGTGCCAGCAGTGAGGGGCCCAGGTGGGGCTACACCTTC
TRBV6-6	TRBJ2-1	TRBD2	once	CASRLLAGDYNEQFF	TGTGCCAGCAGACTACTAGCGGGCGATTACAATGAGCAGTTCTTC
TRBV2	TRBJ2-7	TRBD2	.	CASSETGLAGIYEQYF	TGTGCCAGCAGTGAAACGGGGCTAGCGGGTATCTACGAGCAGTACTTC
TRBV11-1	TRBJ2-3	.	.	CASSFSTDTQYF	TGTGCCAGCAGCTTTAGCACAGATACGCAGTATTTT
TRBV30	TRBJ1-1	TRBD1	.	CAWSVSDRGRVMNTEAFF	TGTGCCTGGAGTGTATCCGACAGGGGGCGGGTCATGAACACTGAAGCTTTCTTT
TRBV28	TRBJ2-5	TRBD2	.	CASSLWTGTSGKETQYF	TGTGCCAGCAGTTTATGGACCGGGACTAGCGGCAAAGAGACCCAGTACTTC
TRBV6-4	TRBJ1-5	.	.	CASSEGQGNQPQHF	TGTGCCAGCAGTGAAGGGCAGGGAAATCAGCCCCAGCATTTT
TRBV6-5	TRBJ1-1	.	.	CASSYSYMMGNTEAFF	TGTGCCAGCAGTTACTCCTACATGATGGGGAACACTGAAGCTTTCTTT
TRBV19	TRBJ1-5	TRBD1	.	CASSWTGEWDQPQHF	TGTGCCAGTAGTTGGACAGGGGAATGGGATCAGCCCCAGCATTTT
TRBV18	TRBJ2-7	TRBD1	.	CASSPKFGQGSYEQYF	TGTGCCAGCTCACCAAAATTCGGACAGGGCTCATACGAGCAGTACTTC
TRBV5-4	TRBJ2-7	.	.	CASSSRSSYEQYF	TGTGCCAGCAGCTCGAGGAGCTCCTACGAGCAGTACTTC
TRBV11-3	TRBJ2-7	.	.	CASSLDLWGKGSYEQYF	TGTGCCAGCAGCTTAGATTTGTGGGGGAAAGGCTCCTACGAGCAGTACTTC
TRBV12-5	TRBJ2-5	TRBD2	.	CASGLGLAGELQETQYF	TGTGCTAGTGGTTTGGGACTAGCGGGGGAACTCCAAGAGACCCAGTACTTC
TRBV11-3	TRBJ2-7	.	.	CASSLVQGLTYEQYF	TGTGCCAGCAGCTTGGTCCAGGGCCTTACCTACGAGCAGTACTTC
TRBV7-9	TRBJ2-7	TRBD2	.	CASSRGERSYEQYF	TGTGCCAGCAGCCGGGGGGAAAGGTCCTACGAGCAGTACTTC
TRBV19	TRBJ2-1	.	.	CASSIHLGSEQFF	TGTGCCAGTAGTATCCATCTAGGGAGTGAGCAGTTCTTC
TRBV11-2	TRBJ2-7	TRBD2	.	CASSSTLYAGGAYEQYF	TGTGCCAGCAGCTCCACCTTATACGCGGGAGGGGCCTACGAGCAGTACTTC
TRBV20-1	TRBJ2-4	.	.	CSAIQKNIQYF	TGCAGTGCTATACAGAAAAACATTCAGTACTTC
TRBV30	TRBJ1-1	.	.	CAWSVLVRGTEAFF	TGTGCCTGGAGTGTACTCGTTCGGGGCACTGAAGCTTTCTTT
TRBV19	TRBJ2-7	.	.	CASSISRVHEQYF	TGTGCCAGTAGTATAAGCAGGGTACACGAGCAGTACTTC
TRBV21-1	TRBJ2-5	.	once	CASSKWGASGRETQYF	TGTGCCAGCAGCAAATGGGGGGCTAGCGGGAGGGAGACCCAGTACTTC
TRBV30	TRBJ2-5	TRBD2	.	CAWSPSGGGPQETQYF	TGTGCCTGGAGTCCATCCGGGGGGGGCCCCCAAGAGACCCAGTACTTC
TRBV10-3	TRBJ2-1	TRBD1	.	CAITSTGVGRNEQFF	TGTGCCATCACCTCGACAGGGGTAGGACGCAATGAGCAGTTCTTC
TRBV5-6	TRBJ1-2	TRBD1	.	CASSLAGTAPYGYTF	TGTGCCAGCAGCTTGGCCGGGACAGCGCCTTATGGCTACACCTTC
TRBV27	TRBJ2-7	.	.	CASSLSHGYEQYF	TGTGCCAGCAGTTTATCTCACGGGTACGAGCAGTACTTC
TRBV7-2	TRBJ1-2	TRBD1	.	CASSLATGGHYGYTF	TGTGCCAGCAGCTTAGCGACAGGGGGTCACTATGGCTACACCTTC